The clone carrying this TCR beta chain was recorded at least ten times. These data belong to a study of early T cells in non-severe SARS-CoV-2 infection. Background on the study: It was bulk RNA from unsorted whole blood that was sequenced, and the chains were unpaired.

Germline CDR1 SNHLY, CDR2 FYNNEI. J gave up 9 bases and V 6 bases, and 11 bases lay outside the gene matches. The CDR3 is 14 residues long. MiXCR was run by TCRdb on the 5' RACE reads, yielding one entry per CDR3 protein. The sample holds 25,000 to 30,000 distinct CDR3 sequences, approximately 4.4% seen once. The clonotype was recovered from an adult who was a healthcare worker with PCR-confirmed SARS-CoV-2 infection or an uninfected control (not recorded which). Sequencing used whole blood. The chain couples TRBV2 to TRBJ2-1, with TRBD2 identical over 7 bases. CDR3 amino acids: CASSYGGGSSEQFF. Written as DNA, the CDR3 is TGTGCCAGCAGCTACGGCGGCGGGAGTAGTGAGCAGTTCTTC.